This TCR beta chain was captured by sequencing in a study of technical replicates of blood from a few donors. There are 21 residues in the CDR3. The V segment lost 3 bases and the J segment 5 bases; nucleotides outside the gene matches: 21. Germline-derived CDR1 and CDR2 are SQVTM and ANQGSEA. Some clones are missing from TCRdb's copy, which holds only in-frame ones; the method was immunoSEQ multiplex PCR. The repertoire holds about 14,000 clones, with 65% to 85% as singletons. This clone was seen a single time. This chain links TRBV29-1 with TRBJ2-3, with 15 bases that match TRBD2. The source is a human donor in good health. The source material was PBMCs. This chain's CDR3 is CSVDRLWGTLRTSGRGDTQYF. Written as DNA, the CDR3 is TGCAGCGTTGATCGGCTATGGGGCACGCTAAGGACTAGCGGGAGGGGAGATACGCAGTATTTT.